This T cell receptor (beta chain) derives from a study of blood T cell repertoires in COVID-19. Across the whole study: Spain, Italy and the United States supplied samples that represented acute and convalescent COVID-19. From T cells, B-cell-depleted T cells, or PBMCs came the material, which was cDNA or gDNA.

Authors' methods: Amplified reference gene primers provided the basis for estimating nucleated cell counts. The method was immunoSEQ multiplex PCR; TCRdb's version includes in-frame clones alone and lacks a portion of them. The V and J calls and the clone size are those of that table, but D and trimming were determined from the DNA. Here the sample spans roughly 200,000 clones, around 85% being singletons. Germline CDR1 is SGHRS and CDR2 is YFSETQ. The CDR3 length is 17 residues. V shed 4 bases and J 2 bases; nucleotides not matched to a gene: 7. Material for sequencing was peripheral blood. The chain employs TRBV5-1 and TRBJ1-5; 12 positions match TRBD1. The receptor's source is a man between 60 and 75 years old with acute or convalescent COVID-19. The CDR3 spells CASSPGTGGGGNQPQHF. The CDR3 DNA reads TGCGCCAGCAGCCCCGGGACAGGGGGCGGGGGCAATCAGCCCCAGCATTTT. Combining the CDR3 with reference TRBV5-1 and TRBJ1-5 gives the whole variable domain KAGVTQTPRYLIKTRGQQVTLSCSPISGHRSVSWYQQTPGQGLQFLFEYFSETQRNKGNFPGRFSGRQFSNSRSEMNVSTLELGDSALYLCASSPGTGGGGNQPQHFGDGTRLSIL.